One sample yielded the 10 T cell receptor beta chains listed below, sequenced in a study of identical twins. Via MiXCR, TCRdb re-called the 5' RACE reads, giving one row per CDR3 protein. The sample records 400,000 to 600,000 distinct CDR3 sequences, 20% to 25% being singletons. These data also featured in a second study, about yellow fever vaccine responses in identical twins.

Sample: CD4+ T cells sorted from blood. Receptors originate from a woman under 30 in good health.

The chain couples TRBV3-1 to TRBJ2-1; 10 bases agree with TRBD1. This CDR3 contains 15 residues. Germline CDR1 reads LGHDT; CDR2 reads YNNKEL (reference sequence). V lost 1 base, J lost 7 bases, and 4 bases stayed unmatched. The DNA for the CDR3 is TGTGCCAGCAGCCAAGGGAGACAGGGGGCGAATGAGCAGTTCTTC. This codes for CASSQGRQGANEQFF.

The chain links TRBV24-1 to TRBJ2-5; 7 nucleotides match TRBD2. With V trimmed by 6 bases and J by 5 bases, 2 bases remained unmatched. Per germline, CDR1 KGHDR and CDR2 SFDVKD. The CDR3 is made up of 12 amino acids. The DNA of the CDR3 is TGTGCCACCAGTATGCGGGGGGAGACCCAGTACTTC. It codes for CATSMRGETQYF.

This clonotype was seen only a few times. J is TRBJ2-7 and V is TRBV2; D is perhaps TRBD1 or TRBD2 (5 bases each). The CDR3 sequence is 16 residues long. The germline V gene has CDR1 SNHLY and CDR2 FYNNEI. Trimming pared 6 bases from V and 2 bases from J, leaving 20 bases between. The CDR3 DNA reads TGTGCCAGCAGGGCTTTACCCGGGACGGCTCCCTACGAGCAGTACTTC. Protein product: CASRALPGTAPYEQYF.

This clonotype turned up a few times. The gene calls are TRBV4-1 and TRBJ2-3, with D possibly TRBD1 on 6 matching bases. With 0 bases removed from V and 0 bases from J, the gap between germline ends came to 10 bases. Per germline, CDR1 MGHRA and CDR2 YSYEKL. The CDR3 consists of 16 residues. The CDR3 loop is CASSQEGQPSTDTQYF. The CDR3 DNA follows: TGCGCCAGCAGCCAAGAGGGACAACCTAGCACAGATACGCAGTATTTT.

This clonotype was counted a few times. This chain joins TRBV24-1 and TRBJ2-2, with TRBD2 as a possible D gene (7 bases). Between the trimmed V and J ends, which lost 7 bases and 2 bases, there was a span of 19 bases. The CDR3 runs to 17 residues. Germline V gene sequence: CDR1 KGHDR, CDR2 SFDVKD. CDR3 protein: CATSPGRGKVNTGELFF. The CDR3 nucleotides are TGTGCCACCAGCCCTGGGAGGGGGAAGGTAAACACCGGGGAGCTGTTTTTT.

This clonotype has just a few counts. The CDR3 coding sequence is TGTGCCAGCAACGGGGGGGCCGGTACCGGGGAGCTGTTTTTT. Its protein is CASNGGAGTGELFF. This chain links TRBV6-2 or TRBV6-3 with TRBJ2-2; 8 bases map to TRBD2. CDR1 and CDR2 (germline): MNHEY, SVGEGT. The trim removed 7 bases at V and 5 bases at J, leaving 6 bases unmatched. CDR3 length: 14 residues.

The J gene is TRBJ2-5, the V gene TRBV6-1, with a weak D call TRBD2 (5 bases). The germline CDR1 and CDR2 sequences are MNHNS and SASEGT. The CDR3 totals 13 residues. Deletions cut 5 bases from V and 5 bases from J, with 12 bases between. CDR3 nucleotides: TGTGCCAGCAGTAGAGGGCATGGGGAGACCCAGTACTTC. Translated: CASSRGHGETQYF.

The chain carries TRBV5-1 and TRBJ2-3; no firm D call. Trimming left V 2 bases short and J 2 bases short, with 12 bases between. The CDR3 runs 15 residues. From germline, CDR1 is SGHRS and CDR2 YFSETQ. The CDR3 nucleotides are TGCGCCAGCAGCTTCAACAGCGACTTCACAGATACGCAGTATTTT. This sequence encodes CASSFNSDFTDTQYF.

This sequence joins TRBV6-5 and TRBJ2-4, with D perhaps TRBD1 or TRBD2 (5 bases each). The CDR3 sequence is 17 residues long. V was cut by 0 bases and J by 0 bases, with 12 bases left in between. Germline V gene sequence: CDR1 MNHEY, CDR2 SVGAGI. The CDR3 spells CASSYSSGGIAKNIQYF. In DNA, the CDR3 is TGTGCCAGCAGTTACTCGAGTGGGGGTATAGCCAAAAACATTCAGTACTTC.

The chain uses TRBV7-9 and TRBJ2-4; D is perhaps TRBD2 (5 bases). Trimming took 0 bases from V and 8 from J, leaving 8 bases between them. Germline V gene data show CDR1 as SEHNR and CDR2 as FQNEAQ (reference sequence). The CDR3 totals 13 residues. The DNA for the CDR3 is TGTGCCAGCAGCTTAGCGACCGGGGACATTCAGTACTTC. Translating it yields CASSLATGDIQYF.